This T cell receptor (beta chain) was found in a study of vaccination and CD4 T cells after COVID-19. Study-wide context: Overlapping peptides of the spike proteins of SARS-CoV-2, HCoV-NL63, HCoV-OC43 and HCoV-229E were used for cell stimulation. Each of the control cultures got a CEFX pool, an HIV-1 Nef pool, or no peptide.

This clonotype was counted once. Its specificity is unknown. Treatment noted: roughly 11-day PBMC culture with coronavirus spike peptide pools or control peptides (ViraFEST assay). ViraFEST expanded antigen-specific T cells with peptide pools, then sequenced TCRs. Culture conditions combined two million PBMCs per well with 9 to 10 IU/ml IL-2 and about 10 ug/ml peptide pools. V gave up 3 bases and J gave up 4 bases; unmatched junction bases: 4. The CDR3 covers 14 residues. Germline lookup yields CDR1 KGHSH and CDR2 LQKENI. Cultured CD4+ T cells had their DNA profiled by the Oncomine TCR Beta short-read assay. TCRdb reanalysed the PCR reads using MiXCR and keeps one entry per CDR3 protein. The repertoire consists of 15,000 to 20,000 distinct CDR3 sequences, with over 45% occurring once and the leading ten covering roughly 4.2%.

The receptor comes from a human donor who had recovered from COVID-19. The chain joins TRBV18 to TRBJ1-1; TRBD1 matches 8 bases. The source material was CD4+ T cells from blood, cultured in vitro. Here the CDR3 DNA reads TGTGCCAGCTCACCTTTGGACAGGGCCACTGAAGCTTTCTTT. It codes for CASSPLDRATEAFF.